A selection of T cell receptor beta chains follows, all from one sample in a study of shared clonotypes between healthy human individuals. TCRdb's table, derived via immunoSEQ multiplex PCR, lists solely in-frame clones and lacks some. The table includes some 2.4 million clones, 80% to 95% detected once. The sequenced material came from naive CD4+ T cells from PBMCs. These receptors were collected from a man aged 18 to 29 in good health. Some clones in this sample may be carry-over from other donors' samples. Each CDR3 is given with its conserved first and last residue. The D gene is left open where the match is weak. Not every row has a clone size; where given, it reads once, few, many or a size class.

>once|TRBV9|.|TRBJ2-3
CASSVAPGGADTQYF
TGTGCCAGCAGCGTAGCTCCAGGGGGGGCAGATACGCAGTATTTT
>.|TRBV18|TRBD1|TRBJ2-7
CASWPGQGLNEQYF
TGTGCCAGCTGGCCGGGACAGGGATTGAACGAGCAGTACTTC
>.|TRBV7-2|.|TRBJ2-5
CASSLDLGETQYF
TGTGCCAGCAGCTTAGATCTTGGGGAGACCCAGTACTTC
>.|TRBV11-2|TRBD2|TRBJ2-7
CASSFRKLAGRSYEQYF
TGTGCCAGCAGCTTTCGAAAACTAGCGGGTCGCTCCTACGAGCAGTACTTC
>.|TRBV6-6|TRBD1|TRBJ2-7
CASSYGNRGYSYEQYF
TGTGCCAGCAGTTATGGGAACAGGGGGTACTCCTACGAGCAGTACTTC
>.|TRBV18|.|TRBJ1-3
CASSPGQTLSGNTIYF
TGTGCCAGCTCACCAGGGCAGACACTCTCTGGAAACACCATATATTTT
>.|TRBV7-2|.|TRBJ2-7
CASGRQSSSYEQYF
TGTGCCAGCGGGAGACAGTCCAGCTCCTACGAGCAGTACTTC
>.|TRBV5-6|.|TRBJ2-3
CASNPRWRTDTQYF
TGTGCCAGCAACCCTAGGTGGCGCACAGATACGCAGTATTTT
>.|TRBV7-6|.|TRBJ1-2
CASSFRVPQTLNYGYTF
TGTGCCAGCAGCTTCAGGGTTCCCCAAACTCTTAACTATGGCTACACCTTC
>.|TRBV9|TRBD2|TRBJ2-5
CASSVALSGETQYF
TGTGCCAGCAGCGTAGCTCTTAGCGGGGAGACCCAGTACTTC
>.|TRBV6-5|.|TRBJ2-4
CASSLAGPGENIQYF
TGTGCCAGCAGTCTGGCGGGCCCAGGGGAAAACATTCAGTACTTC
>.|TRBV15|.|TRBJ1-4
CATSRDFTGGTNEKLFF
TGTGCCACCAGCAGAGATTTTACGGGGGGTACTAATGAAAAACTGTTTTTT
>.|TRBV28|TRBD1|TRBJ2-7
CASSQAGTGGTYEQYF
TGTGCCAGCAGTCAGGCCGGGACAGGGGGTACGTACGAGCAGTACTTC
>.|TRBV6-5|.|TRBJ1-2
CASRSQGGYTF
TGTGCCAGCAGGTCGCAGGGAGGCTACACCTTC
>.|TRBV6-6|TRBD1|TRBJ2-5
CAGGRETQYF
TGTGCAGGGGGCAGAGAGACCCAGTACTTC
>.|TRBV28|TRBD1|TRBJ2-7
CASSSPRGRGRGEQYF
TGTGCCAGCAGTTCCCCACGGGGCAGGGGGCGAGGCGAGCAGTACTTC
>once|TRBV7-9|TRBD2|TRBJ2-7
CASSSPGLAVYF
TGTGCCAGCAGCTCCCCGGGACTAGCGGTGTACTTC
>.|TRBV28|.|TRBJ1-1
CASSLWQVKNTEAFF
TGTGCCAGCAGTTTATGGCAGGTCAAGAACACTGAAGCTTTCTTT
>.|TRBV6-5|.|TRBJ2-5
CASSLGLQLYQETQYF
TGTGCCAGCAGTTTAGGACTCCAACTGTACCAAGAGACCCAGTACTTC
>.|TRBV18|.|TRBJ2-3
CASSPQQGNTDTQYF
TGTGCCAGCTCACCACAACAGGGTAACACAGATACGCAGTATTTT
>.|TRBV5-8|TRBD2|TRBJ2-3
CASSLLAGAGDTQYF
TGTGCCAGCAGCTTGTTAGCGGGAGCGGGAGATACGCAGTATTTT
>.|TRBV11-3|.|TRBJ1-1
CASSSRKDPKGDTEAFF
TGTGCCAGCAGCTCCCGCAAGGACCCCAAGGGAGACACTGAAGCTTTCTTT
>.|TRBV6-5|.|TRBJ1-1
CASSYAQVNTEAFF
TGTGCCAGCAGTTACGCCCAGGTCAACACTGAAGCTTTCTTT
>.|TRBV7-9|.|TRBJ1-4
CASSSQGGGEKLFF
TGTGCCAGCAGCTCACAAGGGGGAGGGGAAAAACTGTTTTTT
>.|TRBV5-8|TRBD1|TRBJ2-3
CASSLQGAADTQYF
TGTGCCAGCAGCTTACAGGGGGCGGCAGATACGCAGTATTTT
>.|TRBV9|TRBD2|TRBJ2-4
CASSPGTSGVLAKNIQYF
TGTGCCAGCAGCCCCGGGACTAGCGGAGTACTAGCCAAAAACATTCAGTACTTC